The 21 T cell receptor beta chains below come from one sample, sequenced in a study of shared clonotypes between healthy human individuals. Some clones are missing from TCRdb's copy, which holds only in-frame ones; the method was immunoSEQ multiplex PCR. The sample has more than 400,000 clones, 90% to 96% seen once. Sequenced input: naive CD4+ T cells sorted from blood. Subset noted: CD45RA+ positively selected. The receptors were sampled from a woman aged 25-40 years in good health.

The gene calls are TRBV2 and TRBJ2-7; D is tentatively TRBD1 or TRBD2 (6 bases each). CDR1 SNHLY and CDR2 FYNNEI come from the germline V gene. Trimming removed 6 bases from V and 6 bases from J, with 12 bases in between. This CDR3 is 12 amino acids long. The CDR3 here is CASRGGGGEQYF. The CDR3 coding sequence is TGTGCCAGCAGGGGGGGCGGAGGCGAGCAGTACTTC.

The chain recombines TRBV9 with TRBJ2-1; 9 bases align to TRBD1. The CDR3 totals 15 residues. The germline V gene encodes CDR1 SGDLS and CDR2 YYNGEE. V lost 2 bases, J lost 8 bases, and 8 bases stayed unmatched. The CDR3 is CASSVPGQGFHEQFF. The CDR3, as DNA: TGTGCCAGCAGCGTTCCGGGACAGGGATTCCATGAGCAGTTCTTC.

This rearrangement joins TRBV10-3 to TRBJ2-3, with D maybe TRBD2 (7 bases). Trimming cost V 10 bases and J 5 bases, with 16 bases left between them. The CDR3 has 13 residues. Germline CDR1 reads ENHRY; CDR2 reads SYGVKD. CDR3 region: CASTGGVGDTQYF. DNA for the CDR3: TGTGCCAGCACGGGGGGCGTCGGAGATACGCAGTATTTT.

This clone was picked up a small number of times. V gene TRBV19 combines with J gene TRBJ1-1; TRBD1 aligns across 7 bases. CDR1 is LNHDA, CDR2 SQIVND, per germline (reference sequence). V shed 7 bases and J 0 bases; nucleotides not matched to a gene: 5. This CDR3 region has 14 residues. CDR3 sequence reads: CASMTGPLNTEAFF. CDR3 sequence (DNA): TGTGCCAGTATGACAGGGCCTTTGAACACTGAAGCTTTCTTT.

This clone was found a few times. The chain links TRBV4-1 to TRBJ1-2; D not resolved. The V end lost 7 bases, the J end lost 4 bases, and 7 bases lay between the germline ends. Per the germline V gene, CDR1 is MGHRA and CDR2 is YSYEKL. CDR3 size: 11 residues. The chain's CDR3 is CASKDGYGYTF. CDR3 nucleotides: TGCGCCAGCAAAGACGGCTATGGCTACACCTTC.

The chain recombines TRBV6-4 with TRBJ1-4; D may be TRBD1 (5 bases). There are 16 residues in the CDR3. The V gene lost 4 bases and the J gene lost 7 bases, with 19 bases spanning the gap. Germline V CDR1 and CDR2: MRHNA, SNTAGT. The CDR3 loop is CASSVGRGRTIEKLFF. Here the CDR3 DNA reads TGTGCCAGCAGTGTCGGTCGGGGCAGGACAATTGAAAAACTGTTTTTT.

The chain carries TRBV15 and TRBJ1-6, with a possible D match to TRBD1 (5 bases). This CDR3 has 18 amino acids. Trimming removed 5 bases at V and 5 bases at J, with 22 bases between. Germline loops: CDR1 LNHNV, CDR2 YYDKDF (reference sequence). The CDR3 nucleotides read TGTGCCACCAGCCTGAGCGCCCTTAGGCGACAGAATAATTCACCCCTCCACTTT. Encoded protein: CATSLSALRRQNNSPLHF.

For this clone: Because the CDR3 is missing its conserved closing phenylalanine or tryptophan, this is likely a read error. It is unclear where the CDR3 begins or ends on the DNA, so no DNA is shown, and the CDR3 is as TCRdb lists it. V and J are TRBV7-5 and TRBJ1-3; TRBD1 is the table's D call and was not checked against the DNA. TRBV7-5 is reported as a pseudogene. The length of the CDR3 is 9 amino acids, counting both ends. The CDR3 here is CVRSLQGQI.

This clone appeared a single time. This chain connects TRBV29-1 to TRBJ2-5; 7 nucleotides match TRBD1. CDR3 length: 12 residues. The germline V gene has CDR1 SQVTM and CDR2 ANQGSEA. V gave up 6 bases and J gave up 1 base; unmatched junction bases: 2. CDR3 DNA: TGCAGCGTAAGGGGGCCCCAAGAGACCCAGTACTTC. It codes for CSVRGPQETQYF.

The gene calls are TRBV6-6 and TRBJ1-6, with 7 nucleotides matching TRBD1. V was clipped by 3 bases and J by 14 bases; unmatched bases: 13. Germline loops: CDR1 MNHNY, CDR2 SVGAGI (reference sequence). This CDR3 contains 15 residues. DNA of the CDR3: TGTGCCAGCAGTTATCCGGGACAGCTACTTAGGACCCTCCACTTT. Its protein product is CASSYPGQLLRTLHF.

V is TRBV11-2 and J is TRBJ1-2, with D perhaps matching TRBD1 (5 bases). From germline, CDR1 is SGHAT and CDR2 FQNNGV. The CDR3 has 16 amino acids. V was trimmed by 5 bases and J by 7 bases, leaving 23 bases between them. CDR3: CASSHSLLWRGLGYTF. The DNA for the CDR3 is TGTGCCAGCAGCCACTCCTTGCTGTGGAGGGGCCTTGGCTACACCTTC.

The chain recombines TRBV4-1 with TRBJ2-3; D gene unclear. The CDR3 is 13 amino acids. Germline assignment: CDR1 MGHRA and CDR2 YSYEKL. Trimming took 0 bases from V and 11 from J, leaving 12 bases between them. CDR3 nucleotides: TGCGCCAGCAGCCAAGATAGATCTAATTGGCAGTATTTT. This encodes CASSQDRSNWQYF.

The chain has TRBV27 and TRBJ2-7, with 8 bases identical to TRBD2. V shed 4 bases and J 3 bases; nucleotides not matched to a gene: 8. The CDR3 length is 15 residues. Germline CDR1 MNHEY, CDR2 SMNVEV (reference sequence). This CDR3 is CASSSRREARYEQYF. In DNA form, the CDR3 reads TGTGCCAGCAGTTCCAGGCGGGAGGCTCGCTACGAGCAGTACTTC.

V and J are TRBV27 and TRBJ2-5; 10 bases line up with TRBD2. The J call is uncertain, as TRBJ2-7 better fits the DNA end. The CDR3 contains 16 residues. The germline V gene has CDR1 MNHEY and CDR2 SMNVEV (reference sequence). Written as DNA, the CDR3 is TGTGCCAGCCACCAAATCGTTAGCGGGAGGACCTACGAGCAGTACTTC. Protein sequence: CASHQIVSGRTYEQYF.

V usage is TRBV7-2 and J usage is TRBJ2-7; the D is unclear. Germline values: CDR1 SGHTA, CDR2 FQGNSA. The CDR3 is made up of 15 amino acids. The V end lost 1 base, the J end lost 0 bases, and 10 bases lay between the germline ends. CDR3 loop: CASSLGGSLSYEQYF. The CDR3 DNA reads as TGTGCCAGCAGCTTAGGCGGTAGCCTCTCCTACGAGCAGTACTTC.

This chain uses TRBV19 with TRBJ1-5; D might be TRBD1 (6 bases). The CDR3 covers 17 residues. The germline V and J ends were trimmed by 2 bases and 3 bases, with 17 bases remaining between them. The germline CDR1 and CDR2 sequences are LNHDA and SQIVND (reference sequence). The CDR3 region is CASSIPGARGPNQPQHF. The CDR3 DNA reads as TGTGCCAGTAGTATACCGGGGGCCCGGGGGCCCAATCAGCCCCAGCATTTT.

The chain couples TRBV9 to TRBJ2-7; 10 bases line up with TRBD2. CDR1 SGDLS and CDR2 YYNGEE come from the germline V gene. V lost 1 base to trimming and J lost 3 bases; unmatched junction nucleotides: 4. The CDR3 has 15 residues. The CDR3 here is CASSVLAGANYEQYF. The CDR3 nucleotides are TGTGCCAGCAGCGTACTAGCGGGAGCCAACTACGAGCAGTACTTC.

The chain employs TRBV5-1 and TRBJ2-3, with D unresolved. Germline assignment: CDR1 SGHRS and CDR2 YFSETQ. The length of the CDR3 is 14 residues. Trimming took off 0 bases at V and 4 bases at J, with 9 bases between the two ends. The CDR3 sequence is CASSLVPSSDTQYF. CDR3 bases: TGCGCCAGCAGCTTGGTTCCTAGTTCAGATACGCAGTATTTT.

As for this clone: The sample has other DNA sequences that encode this CDR3 too. The J gene is TRBJ1-5, the V gene TRBV19; D gene unclear. V was pared by 3 bases and J by 7 bases, with 10 bases between. The CDR3 contains 13 residues. Germline V gives CDR1 LNHDA, CDR2 SQIVND (reference sequence). The CDR3 region has the DNA TGTGCCAGTAGTATTAGCGGGGTCCAGCCCCAGCATTTT. Its translation: CASSISGVQPQHF.

In DNA, the CDR3 is TGTGCCAGCCGGCTAGATTCGAGCTCCTACGAGCAGTACTTC. Protein: CASRLDSSSYEQYF. This rearrangement joins TRBV7-9 to TRBJ2-7; D gene ambiguous. The V gene's germline CDR1 is SEHNR and CDR2 FQNEAQ (reference sequence). CDR3 length: 14 amino acids. Deletions cut 8 bases from V and 0 bases from J, with 14 bases between. Full variable domain (missing parts from reference TRBV7-9 and TRBJ2-7): DTGVSQNPRHKITKRGQNVTFRCDPISEHNRLYWYRQTLGQGPEFLTYFQNEAQLEKSRLLSDRFSAERPKGSFSTLEIQRTEQGDSAMYLCASRLDSSSYEQYFGPGTRLTVT.

This clone occurred once. The chain links TRBV10-3 to TRBJ2-2; tentatively, D is TRBD1 or TRBD2 (6 bases each). The CDR3 is 15 amino acids. Germline CDR1 is ENHRY and CDR2 is SYGVKD. Trimming stripped 7 bases from V and 0 bases from J, with 12 bases between. DNA of the CDR3: TGTGCCATCAAGGAGGGGGGATCGAACACCGGGGAGCTGTTTTTT. Protein product: CAIKEGGSNTGELFF.